The 23 T cell receptor beta chains reported below all come from one sample, sequenced in a study of PD-1 blockade in mismatch repair-deficient tumors. The protocol was immunoSEQ multiplex PCR, while the TCRdb copy is restricted to in-frame clones and leaves out a portion. The table records some 25,000 clones, 84% of them present only once. The sequencing used PBMCs, collected before pembrolizumab treatment. The receptors stem from an adult with mismatch repair-deficient cancer.

The J gene is TRBJ2-5, the V gene TRBV7-9, with D tentatively TRBD2 (6 bases). The CDR3 contains 13 residues. Looked up from germline, CDR1 is SEHNR and CDR2 is FQNEAQ (reference sequence). V lost 8 bases, J lost 2 bases, and 12 bases lay in between. CDR3 DNA: TGTGCCAGCGGCGGGACGCTACAAGAGACCCAGTACTTC. The encoded protein is CASGGTLQETQYF. Looking up the rest from reference TRBV7-9 and TRBJ2-5 gives the full variable domain: DTGVSQNPRHKITKRGQNVTFRCDPISEHNRLYWYRQTLGQGPEFLTYFQNEAQLEKSRLLSDRFSAERPKGSFSTLEIQRTEQGDSAMYLCASGGTLQETQYFGPGTRLLVL.

DNA for the CDR3: TGCGCCAGCAGCTTTACAACGGGACAGGGATCCTACGAGCAGTACTTC. Translating gives CASSFTTGQGSYEQYF. This chain uses TRBV5-1 with TRBJ2-7; 9 bases fit TRBD1. Germline CDR1 is SGHRS and CDR2 is YFSETQ. The CDR3 is 16 amino acids. J lost 1 base, V lost 2 bases, and 7 bases had no gene match.

This clone was found a few times. This chain uses TRBV4-1 with TRBJ2-7, with D perhaps TRBD2 (6 bases). This CDR3 has 15 residues. Trimming removed 0 bases at V and 0 bases at J, with 9 bases between. The germline CDR1 and CDR2 sequences are MGHRA and YSYEKL. The CDR3 protein is CASSQDRDFSYEQYF. The CDR3 nucleotides read TGCGCCAGCAGCCAAGATCGGGACTTCTCCTACGAGCAGTACTTC.

The rearrangement uses TRBV19 and TRBJ2-2; tentative D call: TRBD1 (5 bases). The CDR3 extends over 13 amino acids. The V gene lost 9 bases and the J gene lost 0 bases, with 8 bases spanning the gap. The germline V gene encodes CDR1 LNHDA and CDR2 SQIVND (reference sequence). CDR3 region: CASPRANTGELFF. In DNA form, the CDR3 reads TGTGCCAGCCCCAGGGCGAACACCGGGGAGCTGTTTTTT.

This clone was recorded once. The genes are TRBV28 and TRBJ2-2; the D is unclear. With 7 bases removed from V and 4 bases from J, the gap between germline ends came to 7 bases. The CDR3 spans 12 residues. In germline, CDR1 is MDHEN, CDR2 SYDVKM. CDR3 in amino acids: CASNSPTGELFF. In DNA, the CDR3 is TGTGCCAGCAACAGCCCCACCGGGGAGCTGTTTTTT.

The CDR3 is CASSEGVSGNTIYF. Here the CDR3 DNA reads TGCGCCAGCAGCGAAGGGGTATCTGGAAACACCATATATTTT. The V and J genes are TRBV5-1 and TRBJ1-3; D is perhaps TRBD1 (5 bases). In germline, CDR1 is SGHRS, CDR2 YFSETQ. The ends were cut back, 4 bases at V and 1 base at J, with 9 bases in the middle. The CDR3 has 14 residues.

This clone was seen a single time. This chain links TRBV30 with TRBJ2-2; no clear D. V shed 4 bases and J shed 0 bases, with 9 bases lying between them. Germline V gene data show CDR1 as GTSNPN and CDR2 as SVGIG (reference sequence). The CDR3 covers 14 residues. The CDR3 DNA reads TGTGCCTGGAATTTGGGCACGAACACCGGGGAGCTGTTTTTT. This sequence encodes CAWNLGTNTGELFF.

This clone was recorded once. CDR3 DNA: TGTGCCAGCAGCCAGACTAGCGGCTCCTACAATGAGCAGTTCTTC. It is translated as CASSQTSGSYNEQFF. The chain uses TRBV7-2 and TRBJ2-1, with TRBD2 matching over 9 bases. Germline CDR1 reads SGHTA; CDR2 reads FQGNSA. There are 15 residues in the CDR3. V trimming: 5 bases; J trimming: 0 bases; junction bases outside the gene matches: 2.

The chain has TRBV5-1 and TRBJ1-5; the D gene is possibly TRBD1 (6 bases). This CDR3 has 15 residues. CDR1 and CDR2 (germline): SGHRS, YFSETQ. Trimming left V 5 bases short and J 1 base short, with 13 bases between. The CDR3: CASRLDGGSNQPQHF. CDR3 DNA: TGCGCCAGCAGACTGGATGGGGGCAGCAATCAGCCCCAGCATTTT.

The chain employs TRBV15 and TRBJ2-1, with 8 bases identical to TRBD2. The germline V gene encodes CDR1 LNHNV and CDR2 YYDKDF (reference sequence). V was pared by 1 base and J by 5 bases, with 4 bases of the junction left unmatched. The CDR3 length is 15 residues. The CDR3 protein is CATSRGPGGNNEQFF. Written as DNA, the CDR3 is TGTGCCACCAGCAGAGGTCCGGGAGGGAACAATGAGCAGTTCTTC.

The rearrangement links TRBV28 to TRBJ2-7, with 7 bases that match TRBD2. Germline values: CDR1 MDHEN, CDR2 SYDVKM. The CDR3 runs to 15 residues. V shed 6 bases, J shed 2 bases, and the junction held 10 bases outside the gene matches. The CDR3 loop is CASRGIAGLPYEQYF. The CDR3 bases are TGTGCCAGCAGGGGGATAGCGGGCCTCCCCTACGAGCAGTACTTC.

This clone showed up just once. This chain joins TRBV5-4 and TRBJ1-6, with TRBD1 matching over 8 bases. Germline values: CDR1 SGHNT, CDR2 YYREEE (reference sequence). V was pared by 3 bases and J by 12 bases, with 14 bases of the junction left unmatched. CDR3 length: 16 amino acids. In nucleotides, the CDR3 is TGTGCCAGCAGCTCCGATTTGGACAGGGTGAATGGACCCCTCCACTTT. Translating gives CASSSDLDRVNGPLHF. Full variable domain (missing parts from reference TRBV5-4 and TRBJ1-6): ETGVTQSPTHLIKTRGQQVTLRCSSQSGHNTVSWYQQALGQGPQFIFQYYREEENGRGNFPPRFSGLQFPNYSSELNVNALELDDSALYLCASSSDLDRVNGPLHFGNGTRLTVT.

The chain uses TRBV5-1 and TRBJ2-1, with 13 positions matching TRBD2. The V and J ends lost 0 bases and 10 bases, in that order; junction bases with no gene match: 10. The CDR3 contains 17 residues. CDR1 and CDR2 (germline): SGHRS, YFSETQ. CDR3 protein: CASSLAPLAGGEGEQFF. The CDR3 nucleotides read TGCGCCAGCAGCTTGGCCCCACTAGCGGGAGGGGAGGGAGAGCAGTTCTTC. The complete variable domain, with remaining parts taken from reference TRBV5-1 and TRBJ2-1, reads KAGVTQTPRYLIKTRGQQVTLSCSPISGHRSVSWYQQTPGQGLQFLFEYFSETQRNKGNFPGRFSGRQFSNSRSEMNVSTLELGDSALYLCASSLAPLAGGEGEQFFGPGTRLTVL.

This chain uses TRBV19 with TRBJ1-2; TRBD1 agrees at 8 bases. Germline CDR1 LNHDA, CDR2 SQIVND (reference sequence). J lost 6 bases, V lost 10 bases, and 10 bases had no gene match. The CDR3 spans 13 residues. The DNA of the CDR3 is TGTGCCACTGCGGACAGGGCCGGGGATGGCTACACCTTC. Translating it yields CATADRAGDGYTF.

The chain links TRBV6-1 to TRBJ1-5; a possible D gene is TRBD1 (6 bases). The CDR3 extends over 14 amino acids. Trimming cost V 5 bases and J 2 bases, with 10 bases left between them. The germline CDR1 and CDR2 sequences are MNHNS and SASEGT. DNA of the CDR3: TGTGCCAGCAGTTTGACAGGAGGCAATCAGCCCCAGCATTTT. This translates into CASSLTGGNQPQHF.

The V gene is TRBV25-1, the J gene TRBJ2-5, with TRBD2 matching over 7 bases. Germline V lookup: CDR1 MGHDK, CDR2 SYGVNS. V shed 7 bases and J 5 bases; nucleotides not matched to a gene: 10. The CDR3 covers 14 residues. The CDR3 sequence is CASTPGRGRETQYF. Here the CDR3 DNA reads TGTGCCAGCACCCCGGGGAGGGGACGGGAGACCCAGTACTTC. Full variable domain (missing parts from reference TRBV25-1 and TRBJ2-5): EADIYQTPRYLVIGTGKKITLECSQTMGHDKMYWYQQDPGMELHLIHYSYGVNSTEKGDLSSESTVSRIRTEHFPLTLESARPSHTSQYLCASTPGRGRETQYFGPGTRLLVL.

The J gene is TRBJ1-2, the V gene TRBV2; 9 positions match TRBD1. The CDR3 covers 15 residues. Germline CDR1 is SNHLY and CDR2 is FYNNEI. The trim removed 6 bases at V and 4 bases at J, leaving 9 bases unmatched. As DNA, the CDR3 is TGTGCCAGCAGGGCCTGGACAGGGGCTTTCTATGGCTACACCTTC. Protein sequence: CASRAWTGAFYGYTF.

The chain uses TRBV4-2 and TRBJ1-4; a possible D gene is TRBD1 (5 bases). Trimming removed 1 base from V and 7 bases from J, with 13 bases in between. This CDR3 spans 15 amino acids. Germline CDR1 reads LGHNA; CDR2 reads YNFKEQ. CDR3 amino acids: CASSQGAEGSEKLFF. As DNA, the CDR3 is TGTGCCAGCAGCCAAGGGGCGGAGGGGAGTGAAAAACTGTTTTTT.

The chain joins TRBV7-3 to TRBJ2-1; 14 nucleotides match TRBD2. Trimming removed 5 bases from V and 7 bases from J; junction bases left unmatched: 7. The CDR3 has 16 residues. From germline, CDR1 is SGHTA and CDR2 FQGTGA. The DNA for the CDR3 is TGTGCCAGCAGCCCGGGACTAGCGGGAGAGGGGAATGAGCAGTTCTTC. Amino acids: CASSPGLAGEGNEQFF.

As regards this clone: This CDR3 is also generated by other DNA sequences in the sample. The chain couples TRBV28 to TRBJ1-2; D gene uncertain. Germline CDR1 and CDR2: MDHEN and SYDVKM. The CDR3 extends over 12 amino acids. The germline V and J ends were trimmed by 5 bases and 4 bases, with 8 bases remaining between them. The CDR3 is CASSLAIYGYTF. The CDR3 nucleotides are TGTGCCAGCAGTCTAGCCATCTATGGCTACACCTTC.

The chain links TRBV5-1 to TRBJ1-1; no clear D. Trimming cost V 7 bases and J 3 bases, with 22 bases left between them. CDR1 SGHRS and CDR2 YFSETQ come from the germline V gene. The CDR3 has 16 amino acids. CDR3 protein: CASAKDPGTGYTEAFF. The CDR3 coding sequence is TGCGCCAGCGCAAAAGACCCCGGAACGGGGTACACTGAAGCTTTCTTT.

CDR3 DNA sequence: TGTGCCAGCAGCGTAGACGGGCGGGCTAGCACAGATACGCAGTATTTT. Protein: CASSVDGRASTDTQYF. The chain couples TRBV9 to TRBJ2-3; D possibly corresponds to TRBD2 (5 bases). Trimming took 0 bases from V and 0 from J, leaving 11 bases between them. The germline V gene encodes CDR1 SGDLS and CDR2 YYNGEE. This CDR3 spans 16 amino acids. Based on the CDR3 plus reference TRBV9 and TRBJ2-3, the full variable domain is DSGVTQTPKHLITATGQRVTLRCSPRSGDLSVYWYQQSLDQGLQFLIQYYNGEERAKGNILERFSAQQFPDLHSELNLSSLELGDSALYFCASSVDGRASTDTQYFGPGTRLTVL.

This chain uses TRBV28 with TRBJ2-7; the match to TRBD1 covers 8 bases. CDR3 size: 14 residues. CDR1 is MDHEN, CDR2 SYDVKM, per germline. J was trimmed by 2 bases and V by 7 bases; bases with no gene match: 7. The CDR3 region is CASTQDRAPYEQYF. The CDR3, as DNA: TGTGCCAGCACCCAGGACAGGGCTCCCTACGAGCAGTACTTC.